Reported below is one T cell receptor beta chain. As yet, its antigen is unknown. This entry is derived from a study of cytomegalovirus exposure and HLA in healthy donors. The V and J ends lost 2 bases and 15 bases respectively, with 13 bases between them. The CDR3 runs to 12 residues. CDR1 SGHVS and CDR2 FQNEAQ come from the germline V gene. Study-wide points: Among CMV-associated TCR beta chains, most appeared HLA-restricted in a later analysis. Later on, a genetic analysis was performed. It linked a missense variant in DCLRE1C with V- and J-gene trimming of TCR beta.

Vbeta (60) and Jbeta (13) primers were used in the PCR. Data came from immunoSEQ multiplex PCR; TCRdb stores just in-frame clones and leaves some out. Here the sample spans roughly 120,000 clones, around 67% being singletons. The genes are TRBV7-8 and TRBJ2-2; a possible D gene is TRBD1 (5 bases). The TCR was taken from a woman in her 40s in good health and CMV-seropositive. Sequencing was done on a sample of PBMCs. CDR3 in amino acids: CASSLSAGKVFF. CDR3 DNA: TGTGCCAGCAGCTTATCGGCAGGGAAGGTGTTTTTT.